These 4 T cell receptor beta chains were all obtained from the same sample, sequenced in a study of blood T cell repertoires in COVID-19. The protocol was immunoSEQ multiplex PCR, while the TCRdb copy is restricted to in-frame clones and leaves out a portion. The sample comprises 40,000 to 45,000 clones, roughly 90% of which are singletons, and around 11% rests with the top ten. The sequenced sample consisted of peripheral blood. These receptors originate from a human donor in a cohort sampled during active COVID-19.

V gene TRBV5-1 combines with J gene TRBJ1-4, with a tentative D call TRBD1 (5 bases). Trimming left V 7 bases short and J 3 bases short, with 7 bases between. Germline CDR1 is SGHRS and CDR2 is YFSETQ. The CDR3 has 12 residues. In nucleotides, the CDR3 is TGCGCCAGCTGGGGGGCTAATGAAAAACTGTTTTTT. It yields the protein CASWGANEKLFF. The complete variable domain, with remaining parts taken from reference TRBV5-1 and TRBJ1-4, reads KAGVTQTPRYLIKTRGQQVTLSCSPISGHRSVSWYQQTPGQGLQFLFEYFSETQRNKGNFPGRFSGRQFSNSRSEMNVSTLELGDSALYLCASWGANEKLFFGSGTQLSVL.

J is TRBJ2-2 and V is TRBV18; TRBD2 agrees at 9 bases. This CDR3 comprises 15 residues. Germline CDR1 KGHSH, CDR2 LQKENI. V lost 6 bases to trimming and J lost 2 bases; unmatched junction nucleotides: 4. CDR3 protein: CASSWTSANTGELFF. The CDR3 region has the DNA TGTGCCAGCTCCTGGACTAGCGCTAACACCGGGGAGCTGTTTTTT.

The chain carries TRBV19 and TRBJ2-1; 11 bases line up with TRBD2. This CDR3 is 16 amino acids long. The trim removed 3 bases at V and 12 bases at J, leaving 13 bases unmatched. Germline CDR1 reads LNHDA; CDR2 reads SQIVND (reference sequence). The CDR3 coding sequence is TGTGCCAGTAGTATGTTTAGCGGGAGGGCCGAGGGAGGGCAGTTCTTC. Translation: CASSMFSGRAEGGQFF.

V gene TRBV10-3 combines with J gene TRBJ2-3; 7 nucleotides agree with TRBD2. With 10 bases clipped from V and 0 bases from J, the junction kept 7 bases outside the gene matches. Germline V gene lookup returns CDR1 ENHRY and CDR2 SYGVKD. This CDR3 contains 14 residues. This CDR3 is CATREDLSTDTQYF. The CDR3 bases are TGTGCCACCCGGGAGGACTTGAGCACAGATACGCAGTATTTT.